The next 5 T cell receptor beta chains were all read from a single sample in a study of blood T cell repertoires in COVID-19. TCRdb's copy holds only in-frame clones and misses some; the assay was immunoSEQ multiplex PCR. The table lists about 62,000 clones, 86% of them singletons, with 1.3% in the top ten. The specimen was peripheral blood. The receptors derive from a woman aged 80 or older with acute or convalescent COVID-19.

V usage is TRBV6-2 or TRBV6-3 and J usage is TRBJ2-2; no clear D. CDR1 is MNHEY and CDR2 is SVGEGT in the germline V gene. Trimming removed 2 bases at V and 2 bases at J, with 3 bases between. The CDR3 is 13 amino acids. The CDR3 DNA is TGTGCCAGCAGTTACCTTAACACCGGGGAGCTGTTTTTT. Its translation is CASSYLNTGELFF.

The chain's CDR3 is CASSAWTGGNYGYTF. The DNA for the CDR3 is TGTGCCAGTAGTGCTTGGACAGGGGGCAACTATGGCTACACCTTC. The rearrangement joins TRBV19 to TRBJ1-2, with TRBD1 identical over 11 bases. Per the germline V gene, CDR1 is LNHDA and CDR2 is SQIVND (reference sequence). V shed 5 bases and J 2 bases; nucleotides not matched to a gene: 4. The length of the CDR3 is 15 residues. Filled out from reference TRBV19 and TRBJ1-2, the complete variable domain reads DGGITQSPKYLFRKEGQNVTLSCEQNLNHDAMYWYRQDPGQGLRLIYYSQIVNDFQKGDIAEGYSVSREKKESFPLTVTSAQKNPTAFYLCASSAWTGGNYGYTFGSGTRLTVV.

Here the CDR3 reads CASSLQGPEAFF. The DNA of the CDR3 is TGTGCCAGCAGCTTACAGGGGCCTGAAGCTTTCTTT. The chain employs TRBV7-2 and TRBJ1-1, with TRBD1 as a possible D gene (6 bases). The CDR3 totals 12 residues. Trimming took off 2 bases at V and 6 bases at J, with 7 bases between the two ends. The germline V gene has CDR1 SGHTA and CDR2 FQGNSA.

The sample holds a few counts of this clone. The chain joins TRBV6-2 or TRBV6-3 to TRBJ1-6; D is undetermined. This CDR3 region has 14 residues. Between the trimmed V and J ends, which lost 2 bases and 6 bases, there was a span of 8 bases. The germline V gene has CDR1 MNHEY and CDR2 SVGEGT. CDR3 protein: CASSYESRNSPLHF. For the CDR3, the DNA is TGTGCCAGCAGTTACGAGTCACGTAATTCACCCCTCCACTTT.

The V call is TRBV10-1, the J call TRBJ2-2; D possibly corresponds to TRBD2 (6 bases). The CDR3 has 13 amino acids. Germline CDR1 and CDR2: WNHNN and SYGVQD (reference sequence). V was cut by 7 bases and J by 3 bases, with 9 bases left in between. In DNA form, the CDR3 reads TGCGCCAGCATGGGGGGATACACCGGGGAGCTGTTTTTT. Its translation: CASMGGYTGELFF.